Shown below are 27 T cell receptor beta chains from a single sample sequenced in a study of cytomegalovirus exposure and HLA in healthy donors. The PCR contained 60 Vbeta and 13 Jbeta primers. The assay was immunoSEQ multiplex PCR, and TCRdb's table has in-frame clones only and misses some. This table holds 150,000 to 200,000 clones. The sample taken for sequencing was PBMCs. The receptors originated from a woman aged 60 to 75 in good health and CMV-seronegative.

This chain joins TRBV7-8 and TRBJ1-5; D might be TRBD1 (6 bases). The CDR3 consists of 16 residues. CDR1 is SGHVS, CDR2 FQNEAQ, per germline. Trimming removed 3 bases from V and 2 bases from J, with 14 bases in between. CDR3: CASSFQGLDGNQPQHF. CDR3 nucleotides: TGTGCCAGCAGCTTCCAGGGGCTTGACGGCAATCAGCCCCAGCATTTT. The variable domain in full, completed from reference TRBV7-8 and TRBJ1-5, reads GAGVSQSPRYKVAKRGQDVALRCDPISGHVSLFWYQQALGQGPEFLTYFQNEAQLDKSGLPSDRFFAERPEGSVSTLKIQRTQQEDSAVYLCASSFQGLDGNQPQHFGDGTRLSIL.

J is TRBJ2-7 and V is TRBV5-1; D is perhaps TRBD2 (5 bases). V was pared by 2 bases and J by 7 bases, with 22 bases between. Germline CDR1 SGHRS, CDR2 YFSETQ. The CDR3 covers 16 residues. For the CDR3, the DNA is TGCGCCAGCAGCTTAGGTGGAAGCGAAGCTACGGGAGAGCAGTACTTC. Its translation is CASSLGGSEATGEQYF.

The chain joins TRBV5-1 to TRBJ2-2, with 9 positions matching TRBD2. J was trimmed by 2 bases and V by 5 bases; bases with no gene match: 4. Germline values: CDR1 SGHRS, CDR2 YFSETQ. The CDR3 totals 15 residues. CDR3 DNA: TGCGCCAGCAGTGCTAGCGGGGTTAACACCGGGGAGCTGTTTTTT. This codes for CASSASGVNTGELFF.

The chain has TRBV30 and TRBJ2-5, with D maybe TRBD1 (6 bases). Trimming pared 1 base from V and 0 bases from J, leaving 9 bases between. CDR3 length: 14 residues. CDR1 and CDR2 from the germline V gene are GTSNPN and SVGIG (reference sequence). CDR3 coding DNA: TGTGCCTGGAGTGGGGGACACAACCAAGAGACCCAGTACTTC. Its protein is CAWSGGHNQETQYF.

The rearrangement joins TRBV29-1 to TRBJ2-5; 7 bases match TRBD1. Per the germline V gene, CDR1 is SQVTM and CDR2 is ANQGSEA. This CDR3 spans 12 amino acids. J was trimmed by 3 bases and V by 7 bases; bases with no gene match: 5. CDR3 residues: CSASQGEETQYF. The CDR3 bases are TGCAGCGCTTCCCAGGGGGAAGAGACCCAGTACTTC.

V gene TRBV29-1 combines with J gene TRBJ2-7; 10 bases agree with TRBD1. V shed 6 bases, J shed 3 bases, and the junction held 2 bases outside the gene matches. There are 12 residues in the CDR3. Germline loops: CDR1 SQVTM, CDR2 ANQGSEA. This CDR3 reads CSVRTGGYEQYF. In nucleotides, the CDR3 is TGCAGCGTGCGGACAGGGGGCTACGAGCAGTACTTC.

The chain employs TRBV6-5 and TRBJ1-2, with a weak D call TRBD1 (5 bases). The CDR3 has 12 residues. V lost 6 bases to trimming and J lost 4 bases, with 9 bases between them. Germline CDR1 and CDR2: MNHEY and SVGAGI. This CDR3 reads CASRSTAYGYTF. CDR3 coding DNA: TGTGCCAGCAGGTCGACAGCCTATGGCTACACCTTC.

Worth noting for this clone: Different DNA sequences within this sample yield the same CDR3. The chain combines TRBV6-1 with TRBJ2-2, with 10 bases matching TRBD2. CDR3 size: 15 residues. Trimming at V came to 4 bases and at J to 13 bases, leaving 12 bases not matched to a gene. Germline lookup yields CDR1 MNHNS and CDR2 SASEGT. CDR3 nucleotides: TGTGCCAGCAGTGGACCCGCCCTAGCGGGAGAGGGGCTGTTTTTT. As protein: CASSGPALAGEGLFF.

This chain uses TRBV10-3 with TRBJ1-2, with D tentatively TRBD1 (6 bases). With 8 bases removed from V and 6 bases from J, the gap between germline ends came to 16 bases. The CDR3 runs to 13 residues. CDR1 is ENHRY and CDR2 is SYGVKD in the germline V gene. The CDR3 coding sequence is TGTGCCATCCGCGGACAGTCTAGGGATGGCTACACCTTC. It translates to CAIRGQSRDGYTF.

This chain connects TRBV21-1 to TRBJ2-7; TRBD2 is taken as the D call from the table, unchecked against the DNA. TRBV21-1 constitutes a pseudogene. The CDR3 extends over 14 amino acids. The CDR3 region is CASSKVRDSREQYF. The CDR3 bases are TGTGCCAGCAGCAAAGTCCGGGATTCGCGGGAGCAGTACTTC.

The chain is built from TRBV19 and TRBJ1-5; 9 bases map to TRBD1. With 2 bases clipped from V and 4 bases from J, the junction kept 6 bases outside the gene matches. The CDR3 runs to 16 residues. The germline gives CDR1 LNHDA, CDR2 SQIVND (reference sequence). The CDR3 DNA reads TGTGCCAGTAGTATACTGGGACAGGGAGTAAATCAGCCCCAGCATTTT. Encoded protein: CASSILGQGVNQPQHF.

V usage is TRBV25-1 and J usage is TRBJ1-3; D perhaps matches TRBD1 (6 bases). CDR1 and CDR2 from the germline V gene are MGHDK and SYGVNS. V was clipped by 4 bases and J by 7 bases, with 8 bases between them. The length of the CDR3 is 12 residues. The chain's CDR3 is CASSVQGNTIYF. CDR3 nucleotide sequence: TGTGCCAGCAGTGTTCAGGGGAACACCATATATTTT.

V and J are TRBV6-5 and TRBJ1-2; D is undetermined. The CDR3 loop spans 14 amino acids. V gave up 0 bases and J gave up 6 bases, with 11 bases separating them. The V gene's germline CDR1 is MNHEY and CDR2 SVGAGI. The CDR3 sequence is CASSYSTGSDGYTF. CDR3 nucleotide sequence: TGTGCCAGCAGTTACTCGACGGGAAGTGATGGCTACACCTTC.

The chain has TRBV5-1 and TRBJ1-6; D is perhaps TRBD1 (6 bases). V was clipped by 0 bases and J by 8 bases, with 9 bases between them. This CDR3 is built from 14 residues. Germline loops: CDR1 SGHRS, CDR2 YFSETQ. The DNA for the CDR3 is TGCGCCAGCAGCTTGGGACAGGAGTATTCACCCCTCCACTTT. Amino acids: CASSLGQEYSPLHF.

The chain has TRBV9 and TRBJ1-6; D is possibly TRBD1 (5 bases). The germline CDR1 and CDR2 sequences are SGDLS and YYNGEE. There are 14 residues in the CDR3. V was clipped by 4 bases and J by 10 bases, with 15 bases between them. The CDR3 here is CASSIRVVGSPLHF. The CDR3 DNA sequence: TGTGCCAGCAGCATCAGGGTTGTAGGGTCACCCCTCCACTTT.

This chain joins TRBV9 and TRBJ2-3; TRBD2 matches 7 bases. Germline CDR1 is SGDLS and CDR2 is YYNGEE. The CDR3 runs to 14 residues. The V gene end was trimmed by 3 bases and the J gene end by 3 bases; junction bases not matched to a gene: 4. CDR3 nucleotide sequence: TGTGCCAGCAGCGGAGGCGGGGGTACAGATACGCAGTATTTT. Its translation is CASSGGGGTDTQYF.

The chain joins TRBV9 to TRBJ2-6; 8 nucleotides align to TRBD1. The CDR3 consists of 16 residues. The trim removed 7 bases at V and 0 bases at J, leaving 6 bases unmatched. Germline V gene sequence: CDR1 SGDLS, CDR2 YYNGEE. The CDR3 reads CASGDRIASGANVLTF. The CDR3 coding sequence is TGTGCCAGCGGGGACAGGATAGCCTCTGGGGCCAACGTCCTGACTTTC.

The chain couples TRBV10-3 to TRBJ1-3, with D hard to call. The CDR3 spans 13 residues. Trimming shortened V by 7 bases and J by 8 bases, and 15 bases separated the two germline ends. Germline lookup yields CDR1 ENHRY and CDR2 SYGVKD. The CDR3 DNA reads TGTGCCATCACGAGGGCGGCCGGGGACACCATATATTTT. Its translation is CAITRAAGDTIYF.

V usage is TRBV7-9 and J usage is TRBJ1-1, with TRBD1 matching over 12 bases. CDR3 size: 17 residues. V trimming: 3 bases; J trimming: 0 bases; junction bases outside the gene matches: 5. Per germline, CDR1 SEHNR and CDR2 FQNEAQ (reference sequence). The CDR3 reads CASSFGTGGFMNTEAFF. CDR3 DNA: TGTGCCAGCAGCTTTGGGACAGGGGGCTTCATGAACACTGAAGCTTTCTTT.

The chain carries TRBV5-4 and TRBJ1-2; TRBD1 matches at 9 bases. Germline CDR1 SGHNT, CDR2 YYREEE (reference sequence). With V trimmed by 4 bases and J by 2 bases, 6 bases remained unmatched. This CDR3 spans 15 amino acids. Here the CDR3 reads CASSGRDRVNYGYTF. In nucleotides, the CDR3 is TGTGCCAGCAGCGGCCGGGACAGGGTCAACTATGGCTACACCTTC.

The chain combines TRBV6-1 with TRBJ1-1, with D maybe TRBD1 (6 bases). Germline V lookup: CDR1 MNHNS, CDR2 SASEGT. This CDR3 comprises 13 residues. The V end was cut by 0 bases, the J end by 4 bases, with 6 bases between. The CDR3 bases are TGTGCCAGCAGTGAAGCGGGGGCCACTGAAGCTTTCTTT. Translation gives CASSEAGATEAFF.

The chain combines TRBV7-9 with TRBJ2-7, with 13 bases fitting TRBD2. CDR1 and CDR2 (germline): SEHNR, FQNEAQ (reference sequence). The CDR3 is 15 amino acids. Trimming at V came to 5 bases and at J to 3 bases, leaving 4 bases not matched to a gene. The CDR3 is CASSRTSGRVYEQYF. CDR3 DNA: TGTGCCAGCAGCAGGACTAGCGGGAGAGTCTACGAGCAGTACTTC.

This rearrangement joins TRBV5-1 to TRBJ2-1, with 13 nucleotides matching TRBD2. The germline V gene has CDR1 SGHRS and CDR2 YFSETQ. CDR3 size: 16 residues. V shed 0 bases, J shed 8 bases, and the junction held 5 bases outside the gene matches. The CDR3 DNA sequence: TGCGCCAGCAGCTTGGGACTAGCGGGGGGAATCGATGAGCAGTTCTTC. Translation gives CASSLGLAGGIDEQFF.

On this clone: Other DNA sequences of this sample code for an identical CDR3. The V gene is TRBV7-3, the J gene TRBJ2-7; D perhaps matches TRBD1 (5 bases). V lost 3 bases and J lost 3, with 12 bases in between. CDR3 size: 14 residues. Germline V CDR1 and CDR2: SGHTA, FQGTGA. CDR3 sequence reads: CASSLGQGGYEQYF. CDR3 in DNA: TGTGCCAGCAGCTTGGGGCAGGGTGGCTACGAGCAGTACTTC.

This sequence joins TRBV7-2 and TRBJ2-7, with TRBD2 matching over 12 bases. Looked up from germline, CDR1 is SGHTA and CDR2 is FQGNSA. The ends lost 5 bases at V and 3 bases at J; junction bases unmatched: 5. This CDR3 is built from 15 residues. CDR3 coding DNA: TGTGCCAGCAGCGCAACTAGCGGGGGGAACTACGAGCAGTACTTC. Protein sequence: CASSATSGGNYEQYF.

The V gene is TRBV5-4, the J gene TRBJ2-3; 7 nucleotides align to TRBD2. The CDR3 consists of 14 residues. V lost 3 bases and J lost 2; bases outside the gene matches: 3. The V gene's germline CDR1 is SGHNT and CDR2 YYREEE (reference sequence). CDR3 bases: TGTGCCAGCAGCTGGGACTATGCCACAGATACGCAGTATTTT. Its translation is CASSWDYATDTQYF. The entire variable domain, with the rest obtained from reference TRBV5-4 and TRBJ2-3, is as follows: ETGVTQSPTHLIKTRGQQVTLRCSSQSGHNTVSWYQQALGQGPQFIFQYYREEENGRGNFPPRFSGLQFPNYSSELNVNALELDDSALYLCASSWDYATDTQYFGPGTRLTVL.

The gene calls are TRBV4-1 and TRBJ1-5, with D unresolved. V lost 0 bases and J lost 5, with 11 bases in between. There are 15 residues in the CDR3. From germline, CDR1 is MGHRA and CDR2 YSYEKL. The CDR3 is CASSQDLGRDQPQHF. DNA of the CDR3: TGCGCCAGCAGCCAAGATCTAGGGAGAGATCAGCCCCAGCATTTT.